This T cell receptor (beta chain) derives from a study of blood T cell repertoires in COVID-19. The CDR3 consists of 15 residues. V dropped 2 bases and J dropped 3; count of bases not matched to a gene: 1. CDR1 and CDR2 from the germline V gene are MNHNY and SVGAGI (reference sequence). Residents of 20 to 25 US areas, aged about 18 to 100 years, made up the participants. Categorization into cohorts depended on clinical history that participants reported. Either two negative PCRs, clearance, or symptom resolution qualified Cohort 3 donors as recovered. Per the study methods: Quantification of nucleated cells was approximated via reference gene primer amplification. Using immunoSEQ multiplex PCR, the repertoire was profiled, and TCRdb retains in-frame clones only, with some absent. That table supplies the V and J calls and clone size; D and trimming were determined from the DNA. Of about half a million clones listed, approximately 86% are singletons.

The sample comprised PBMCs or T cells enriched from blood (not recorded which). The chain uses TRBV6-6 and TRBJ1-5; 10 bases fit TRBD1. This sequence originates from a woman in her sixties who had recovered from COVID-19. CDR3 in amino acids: CASSYGTGDNQPQHF. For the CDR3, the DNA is TGTGCCAGCAGTTACGGGACAGGGGACAATCAGCCCCAGCATTTT.